The clone carrying this T cell receptor beta chain was observed many times. The CDR3 extends over 11 amino acids. Germline values: CDR1 SGHTA, CDR2 FQGTGA. V gave up 1 base and J gave up 9 bases, with 4 bases separating them. Unique molecular identifiers were built into the TCRbeta library. MiXCR was run by TCRdb on the PCR reads, yielding one entry per CDR3 protein. The sample yields some 290,000 distinct CDR3 sequences, approximately 23% seen once. The data originate from a study of T-cell reconstitution after alpha-beta-depleted transplantation in children. This TCR was sampled from a male patient younger than 18 who had a stem cell transplant for acute lymphoblastic leukemia, so the T cells may come from the graft donor. The rearrangement links TRBV7-3 to TRBJ2-1; D gene unclear. The sequences come from PBMCs, mostly from graft donor cells, collected 180 days after TCRalphabeta/CD19-depleted stem cell transplant. The CDR3 DNA sequence: TGTGCCAGCAGCTTAAGGGGTGAGCAGTTCTTC. As protein: CASSLRGEQFF.